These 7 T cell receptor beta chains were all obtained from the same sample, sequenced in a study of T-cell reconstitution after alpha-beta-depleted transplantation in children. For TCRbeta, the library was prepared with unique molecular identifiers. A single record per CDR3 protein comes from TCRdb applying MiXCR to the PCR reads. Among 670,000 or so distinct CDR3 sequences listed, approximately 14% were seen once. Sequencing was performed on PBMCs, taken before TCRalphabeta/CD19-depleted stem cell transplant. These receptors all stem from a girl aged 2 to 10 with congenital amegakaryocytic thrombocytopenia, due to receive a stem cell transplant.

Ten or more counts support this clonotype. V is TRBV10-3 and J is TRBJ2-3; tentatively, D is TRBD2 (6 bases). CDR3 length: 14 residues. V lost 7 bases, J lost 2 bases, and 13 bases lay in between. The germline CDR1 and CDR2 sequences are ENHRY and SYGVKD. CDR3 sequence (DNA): TGTGCCATCATGGGGGGAGTCCCCACAGATACGCAGTATTTT. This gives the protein CAIMGGVPTDTQYF.

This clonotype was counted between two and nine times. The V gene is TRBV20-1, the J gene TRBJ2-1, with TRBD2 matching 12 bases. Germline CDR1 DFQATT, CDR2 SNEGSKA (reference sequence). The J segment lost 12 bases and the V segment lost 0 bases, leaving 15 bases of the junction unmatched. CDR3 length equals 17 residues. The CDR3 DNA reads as TGCAGTGCTAGAGATCTAGGGGCGACTAGCGGGAGCTCGGGGCAGTTCTTC. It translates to CSARDLGATSGSSGQFF.

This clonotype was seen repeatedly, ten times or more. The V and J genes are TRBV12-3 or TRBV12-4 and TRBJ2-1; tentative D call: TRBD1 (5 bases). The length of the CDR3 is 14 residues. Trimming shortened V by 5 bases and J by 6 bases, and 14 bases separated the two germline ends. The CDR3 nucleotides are TGTGCCAGCAGTCTCGACACAGGTGGCAATGAGCAGTTCTTC. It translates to CASSLDTGGNEQFF.

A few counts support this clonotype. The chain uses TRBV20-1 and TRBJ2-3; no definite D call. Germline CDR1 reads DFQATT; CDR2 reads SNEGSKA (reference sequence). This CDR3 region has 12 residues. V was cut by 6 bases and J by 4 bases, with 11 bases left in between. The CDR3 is CSAARVADTQYF. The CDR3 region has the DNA TGCAGTGCCGCGAGAGTGGCAGATACGCAGTATTTT.

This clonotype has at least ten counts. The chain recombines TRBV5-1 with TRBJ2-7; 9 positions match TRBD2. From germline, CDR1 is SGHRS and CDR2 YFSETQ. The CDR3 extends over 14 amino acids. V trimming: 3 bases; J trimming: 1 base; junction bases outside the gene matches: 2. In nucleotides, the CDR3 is TGCGCCAGCAGCTGGACTAGCGCTTCCTACGAGCAGTACTTC. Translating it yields CASSWTSASYEQYF.

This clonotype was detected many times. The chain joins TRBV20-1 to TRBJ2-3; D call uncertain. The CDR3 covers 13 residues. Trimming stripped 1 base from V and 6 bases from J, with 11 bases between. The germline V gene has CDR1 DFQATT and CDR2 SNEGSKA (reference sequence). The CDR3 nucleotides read TGCAGTGCTAGAGTTCCAGCGACGGATACGCAGTATTTT. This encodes CSARVPATDTQYF.

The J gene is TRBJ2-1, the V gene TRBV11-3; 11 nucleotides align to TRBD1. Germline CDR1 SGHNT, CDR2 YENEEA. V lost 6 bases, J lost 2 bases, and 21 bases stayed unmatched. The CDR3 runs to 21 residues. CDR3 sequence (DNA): TGTGCCAGCAGTTTGGTCGGCCCGGGACAGGGGGTCCCGAATACCTACAATGAGCAGTTCTTC. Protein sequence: CASSLVGPGQGVPNTYNEQFF.